Sequencing of this TCR beta chain was carried out in a study of blood T cell repertoires in COVID-19. Trimming stripped 4 bases from V and 3 bases from J, with 12 bases between. This CDR3 is built from 14 residues. Germline V lookup: CDR1 SGHVS, CDR2 FQNEAQ. This clone was picked up one time. Sequencing used immunoSEQ multiplex PCR; TCRdb keeps in-frame clones, though not all of them. Altogether approximately 260,000 clones are present, roughly 89% being singletons, with the ten largest covering roughly 2.2%. The rearrangement joins TRBV7-8 to TRBJ1-2; D is unclear. Sequenced input: peripheral blood. The receptor's source is a man aged 50 to 60 with acute or convalescent COVID-19. CDR3 in DNA: TGTGCCAGCAGCTCGATCGTCTCGGACTATGGCTACACCTTC. It specifies CASSSIVSDYGYTF. The full variable domain, completed using reference TRBV7-8 and TRBJ1-2, is GAGVSQSPRYKVAKRGQDVALRCDPISGHVSLFWYQQALGQGPEFLTYFQNEAQLDKSGLPSDRFFAERPEGSVSTLKIQRTQQEDSAVYLCASSSIVSDYGYTFGSGTRLTVV.